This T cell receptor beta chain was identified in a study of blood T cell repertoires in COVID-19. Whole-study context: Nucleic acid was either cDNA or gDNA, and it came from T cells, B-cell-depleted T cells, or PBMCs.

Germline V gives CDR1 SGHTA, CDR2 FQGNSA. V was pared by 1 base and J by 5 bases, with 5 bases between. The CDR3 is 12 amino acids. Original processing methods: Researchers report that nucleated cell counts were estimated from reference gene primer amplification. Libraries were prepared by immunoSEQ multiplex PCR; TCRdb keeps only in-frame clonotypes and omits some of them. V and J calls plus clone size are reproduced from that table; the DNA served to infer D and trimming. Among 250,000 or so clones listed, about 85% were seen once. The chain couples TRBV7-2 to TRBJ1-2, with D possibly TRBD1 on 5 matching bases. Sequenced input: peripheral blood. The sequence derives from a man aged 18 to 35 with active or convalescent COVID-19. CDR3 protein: CASSLEGYGYTF. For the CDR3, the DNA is TGTGCCAGCAGCTTAGAGGGGTATGGCTACACCTTC.